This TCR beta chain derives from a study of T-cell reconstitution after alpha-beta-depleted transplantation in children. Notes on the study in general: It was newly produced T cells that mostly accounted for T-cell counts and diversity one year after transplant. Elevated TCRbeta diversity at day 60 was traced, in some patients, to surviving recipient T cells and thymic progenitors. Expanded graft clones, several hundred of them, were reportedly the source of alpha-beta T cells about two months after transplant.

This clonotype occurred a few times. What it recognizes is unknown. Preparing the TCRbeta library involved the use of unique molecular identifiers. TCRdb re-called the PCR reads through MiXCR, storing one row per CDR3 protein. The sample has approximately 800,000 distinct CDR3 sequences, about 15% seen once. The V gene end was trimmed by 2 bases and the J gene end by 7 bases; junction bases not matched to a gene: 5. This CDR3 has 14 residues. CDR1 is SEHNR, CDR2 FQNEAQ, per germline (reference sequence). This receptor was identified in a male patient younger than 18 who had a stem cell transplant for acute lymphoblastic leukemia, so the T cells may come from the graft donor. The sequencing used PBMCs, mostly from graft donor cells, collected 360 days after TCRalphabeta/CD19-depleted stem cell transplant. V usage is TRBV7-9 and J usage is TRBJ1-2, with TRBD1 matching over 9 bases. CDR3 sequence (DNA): TGTGCCAGCAGCTTATTGGACAGGGGATTTGGCTACACCTTC. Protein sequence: CASSLLDRGFGYTF. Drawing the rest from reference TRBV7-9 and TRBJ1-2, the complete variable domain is DTGVSQNPRHKITKRGQNVTFRCDPISEHNRLYWYRQTLGQGPEFLTYFQNEAQLEKSRLLSDRFSAERPKGSFSTLEIQRTEQGDSAMYLCASSLLDRGFGYTFGSGTRLTVV.